Given below is one T cell receptor (beta chain) in context. The target antigen is unknown. Germline CDR1 MNHEY, CDR2 SMNVEV (reference sequence). The CDR3 totals 15 residues. V shed 3 bases and J shed 0 bases, with 8 bases lying between them. The authors used template switching to add a universal primer site and gave cDNA unique molecular identifiers. MiXCR, applied by TCRdb to the 5' RACE reads, yields one record per CDR3 protein. The sample lists roughly 630,000 distinct CDR3 sequences, about 7% occurring once. These data come from a study of identical twins. Study-wide results and caveats: The models systematically underestimated how much out-of-frame TCR alpha was shared in monozygotic twins.

Another study also made use of these data, one on yellow fever vaccine responses in identical twins.

The chain has TRBV27 and TRBJ2-2; unclear D gene. Source material: PBMCs. This receptor was identified in a woman aged 18-35 years in good health. The CDR3 spells CASSLFGPNTGELFF. CDR3 bases: TGTGCCAGCAGTTTGTTCGGACCGAACACCGGGGAGCTGTTTTTT.